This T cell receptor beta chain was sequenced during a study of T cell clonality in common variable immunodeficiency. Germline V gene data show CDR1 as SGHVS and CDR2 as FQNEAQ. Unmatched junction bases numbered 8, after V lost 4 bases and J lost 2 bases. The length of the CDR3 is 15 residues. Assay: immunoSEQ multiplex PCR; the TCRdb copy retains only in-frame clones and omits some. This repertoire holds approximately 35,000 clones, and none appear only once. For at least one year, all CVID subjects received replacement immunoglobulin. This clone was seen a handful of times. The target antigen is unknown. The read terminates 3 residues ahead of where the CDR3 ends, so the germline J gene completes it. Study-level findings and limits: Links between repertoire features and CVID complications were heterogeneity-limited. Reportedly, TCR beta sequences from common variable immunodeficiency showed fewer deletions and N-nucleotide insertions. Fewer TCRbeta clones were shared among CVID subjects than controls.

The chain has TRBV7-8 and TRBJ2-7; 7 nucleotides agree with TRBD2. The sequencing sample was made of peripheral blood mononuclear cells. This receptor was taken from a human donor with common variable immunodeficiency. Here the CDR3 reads CASSYDGTTTYEQYF. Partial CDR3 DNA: TGTGCCAGCAGCTATGACGGGACTACGACCTACGAG.